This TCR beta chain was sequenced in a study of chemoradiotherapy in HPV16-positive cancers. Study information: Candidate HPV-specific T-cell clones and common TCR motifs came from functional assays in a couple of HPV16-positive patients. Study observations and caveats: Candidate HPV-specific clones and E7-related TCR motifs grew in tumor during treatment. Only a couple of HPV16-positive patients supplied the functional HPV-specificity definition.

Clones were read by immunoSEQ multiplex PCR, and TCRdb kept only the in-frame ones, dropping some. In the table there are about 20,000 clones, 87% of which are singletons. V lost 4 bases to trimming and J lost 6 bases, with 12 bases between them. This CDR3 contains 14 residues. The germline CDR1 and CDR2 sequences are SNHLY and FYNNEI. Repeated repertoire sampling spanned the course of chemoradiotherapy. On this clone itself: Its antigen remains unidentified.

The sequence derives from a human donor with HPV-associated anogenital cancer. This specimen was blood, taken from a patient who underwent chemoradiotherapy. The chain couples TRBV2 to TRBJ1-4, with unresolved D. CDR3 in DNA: TGTGCCAGCAGTGTCTTCCAACGGGATGAAAAACTGTTTTTT. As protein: CASSVFQRDEKLFF.